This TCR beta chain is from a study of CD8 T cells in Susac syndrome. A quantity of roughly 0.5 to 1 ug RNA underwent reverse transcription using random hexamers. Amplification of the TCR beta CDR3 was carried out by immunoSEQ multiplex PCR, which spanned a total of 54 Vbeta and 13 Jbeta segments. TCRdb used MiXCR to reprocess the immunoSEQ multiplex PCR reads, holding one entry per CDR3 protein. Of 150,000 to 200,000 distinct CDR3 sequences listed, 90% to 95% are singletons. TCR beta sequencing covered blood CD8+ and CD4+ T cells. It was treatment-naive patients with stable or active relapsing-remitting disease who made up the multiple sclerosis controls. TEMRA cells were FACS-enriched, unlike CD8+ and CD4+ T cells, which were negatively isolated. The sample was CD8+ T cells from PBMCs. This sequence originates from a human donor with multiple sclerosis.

CDR3 sequence reads: CSAISGTGDFYGYTF. The CDR3 DNA is TGCAGTGCTATAAGTGGGACAGGGGACTTCTATGGCTACACCTTC. The chain links TRBV20-1 to TRBJ1-2, with 10 bases fitting TRBD1. This CDR3 region has 15 residues. Germline CDR1 is DFQATT and CDR2 is SNEGSKA (reference sequence). Trimming removed 4 bases from V and 4 bases from J; junction bases left unmatched: 9.